A selection of T cell receptor beta chains follows, all from one sample in a study of regulatory T cells in long-lasting Graves disease. Via MiXCR, TCRdb re-called the multiplex PCR reads, giving one row per CDR3 protein. The sample consists of 580,000 or so distinct CDR3 sequences, roughly a sixth of them appearing once. In addition, the sample was reused for a study of T cells in Graves' hyperthyroidism and ophthalmopathy.

Here the sequenced sample was peripheral blood mononuclear cells (PBMCs), taken at new diagnosis, from a patient treated with antithyroid drugs. The receptors stem from a man in his late teens or twenties with Graves disease. The CDR3 runs from the conserved cysteine through the conserved F or W. Each record gives: J gene, D gene, V gene, clone size, CDR3 DNA, CDR3 protein. D genes are given only for firm matches. Only some rows state a clone size, as once, few, many or a class for expanded clones.

TRBJ2-1 - TRBV7-9 many TGTGCCAGCAGTCCCTTACGGGGCAGCTCCTACAATGAGCAGTTCTTC CASSPLRGSSYNEQFF
TRBJ1-4 TRBD1 TRBV18 many TGTGCCAGCTCACCAAATACAGGGGGCCAGGAAAAACTGTTTTTT CASSPNTGGQEKLFF
TRBJ2-1 TRBD2 TRBV2 many TGTGCCAGCAGAAGACTAGCGGGAGGATCTTACAATGAGCAGTTCTTC CASRRLAGGSYNEQFF
TRBJ2-1 TRBD2 TRBV7-9 medium-sized TGTGCCAGCAGCCCGGGGACTAGCGGACCCTACAATGAGCAGTTCTTC CASSPGTSGPYNEQFF
TRBJ1-2 TRBD1 TRBV25-1 few TGTGCCAGCAGTGAAGTCCCGGGACAGGGTTCGGGCTACACCTTC CASSEVPGQGSGYTF
TRBJ2-3 TRBD2 TRBV7-8 - TGTGCCAGCAGCCACAGGATGGGGACTAGCGGGATTCCAGATACGCAGTATTTT CASSHRMGTSGIPDTQYF
TRBJ2-3 TRBD2 TRBV20-1 many TGCAGTGCTAGAGAAACGGGACTAGCGGGCCCTAGCACAGATACGCAGTATTTT CSARETGLAGPSTDTQYF
TRBJ2-5 - TRBV27 many TGTGCCAGCAGTTTATCTCCGGGATCAACTGAGACCCAGTACTTC CASSLSPGSTETQYF
TRBJ2-7 TRBD1 TRBV5-5 - TGTGCCAGCAGCCAAGATCTTCGGGACAGGAGAGCCTACGAGCAGTACTTC CASSQDLRDRRAYEQYF
TRBJ2-1 TRBD2 TRBV7-9 - TGTGCCAGCAGCTCCCTAGGGACTAGCGGGAGTACTGAGCAGTTCTTC CASSSLGTSGSTEQFF
TRBJ2-1 - TRBV2 many TGTGCCAGCAGGTTGGGCGATGAGCAGTTCTTC CASRLGDEQFF
TRBJ2-5 TRBD1 TRBV12-3/TRBV12-4 - TGTGCCAGCAGTTTACGACAGGGGGCTGGGGAGACCCAGTACTTC CASSLRQGAGETQYF
TRBJ1-2 - TRBV14 few TGTGCCAGCAGCCAAGCCTTCGACTATGGCTACACCTTC CASSQAFDYGYTF
TRBJ2-1 TRBD2 TRBV28 - TGTGCCAGCAGTTTAGCCGGGACTAGGAGGAGTGATGAGCAGTTCTTC CASSLAGTRRSDEQFF
TRBJ2-7 - TRBV7-9 few TGTGCCAGCAGCGCGGACATATTTTCCTACGAGCAGTACTTC CASSADIFSYEQYF
TRBJ2-1 TRBD1 TRBV6-1 once TGTGCCAGCACTCCTCCAAGACAGGGTGTCAATGAGCAGTTCTTC CASTPPRQGVNEQFF
TRBJ2-7 - TRBV5-6 - TGTGCCAGCTCCGAAGGTTTCGAGCAGTACTTC CASSEGFEQYF
TRBJ1-1 - TRBV6-1 - TGTGCCAGCAGGCCCGGGGGGGGTTCGGGGAACACTGAAGCTTTCTTT CASRPGGGSGNTEAFF
TRBJ2-2 - TRBV20-1 few TGCAGTGCTAGAGATCGCGGAGAATACAGATACACCGGGGAGCTGTTTTTT CSARDRGEYRYTGELFF
TRBJ2-3 - TRBV24-1 few TGTGCCACCAGTGACCGGCAGGCCACAGATACGCAGTATTTT CATSDRQATDTQYF
TRBJ1-1 - TRBV6-1 few TGTGCCAGCCAGGGGACGGGTGGGAACACTGAAGCTTTCTTT CASQGTGGNTEAFF
TRBJ1-2 - TRBV2 many TGTGCCAGCAGTGAAACTAGACAAGTCGGGGGCTACACCTTC CASSETRQVGGYTF
TRBJ1-6 TRBD1 TRBV12-3/TRBV12-4 many TGTGCCAGCAGTTCAGCCGGGACAGGGGCGCCCCTCCACTTT CASSSAGTGAPLHF